The clone carrying this T cell receptor beta chain was counted a few times. What it binds is unknown. V dropped 2 bases and J dropped 5 bases, with 7 bases sitting between them. The CDR3 covers 12 residues. Per the germline V gene, CDR1 is SEHNR and CDR2 is FQNEAQ (reference sequence). Amplified regions were TCR beta CDR3 sequences from RNA transcripts. In the first-round RT-PCR of the TCR CDR3, the HTBI primer set was used. TCRdb reprocessed the multiplex PCR reads with MiXCR, giving one entry per CDR3 protein. The sample comprises hundreds of thousands of distinct CDR3 sequences, 16% of which are singletons, and more than 3% rests with the top ten. This sample stems from a study of T cells in Graves' hyperthyroidism and ophthalmopathy. Study-wide points: Ophthalmopathy and stable hyperthyroidism were separated by a 13 V-J model.

The cohort's ophthalmopathy patients, a group with duration under 3 months, had a Clinical Activity Score of at least 3 and a NOSPECS grade of at least 4. Investigators excluded patients with uncontrolled infection, other autoimmune disease, pregnancy or lactation. The V gene is TRBV7-9, the J gene TRBJ2-7; D perhaps matches TRBD1 (6 bases). This receptor was identified in a woman aged 40 to 50 with Graves' ophthalmopathy. The sequencing sample was made of blood. CDR3 region: CASSLNRDEQYF. In nucleotides, the CDR3 is TGTGCCAGCAGCTTAAACAGGGACGAGCAGTACTTC. Full variable domain (missing parts from reference TRBV7-9 and TRBJ2-7): DTGVSQNPRHKITKRGQNVTFRCDPISEHNRLYWYRQTLGQGPEFLTYFQNEAQLEKSRLLSDRFSAERPKGSFSTLEIQRTEQGDSAMYLCASSLNRDEQYFGPGTRLTVT.